A single sample gave rise to the 8 T cell receptor beta chains below, sequenced in a study of CD8 T cells in Susac syndrome. Reverse transcription used roughly 0.5 to 1 ug RNA and random hexamers. Each CDR3 protein is one row after TCRdb ran MiXCR on the immunoSEQ multiplex PCR reads. The sample consists of 150,000 to 200,000 distinct CDR3 sequences, almost 96% of them appearing once. Source material: CD4+ T cells from PBMCs. Receptors originate from a human donor with multiple sclerosis.

This clonotype has only one observation. The rearrangement uses TRBV5-4 and TRBJ2-1; 8 nucleotides agree with TRBD2. V was clipped by 4 bases and J by 6 bases; unmatched bases: 21. Germline V lookup: CDR1 SGHNT, CDR2 YYREEE (reference sequence). This CDR3 comprises 19 residues. CDR3 coding DNA: TGTGCCAGCAGCGGGGAGCGGGGGCCTCATCAATTGGCCTCCAATGAGCAGTTCTTC. Translating gives CASSGERGPHQLASNEQFF.

The chain joins TRBV20-1 to TRBJ2-7; 9 bases are shared with TRBD1. The CDR3 has 15 residues. Germline V gene data show CDR1 as DFQATT and CDR2 as SNEGSKA (reference sequence). The J segment lost 3 bases and the V segment lost 0 bases, leaving 6 bases of the junction unmatched. The CDR3 DNA sequence: TGCAGTGCTAGAGATGGAGGGACAGGGCACTACGAGCAGTACTTC. Its translation is CSARDGGTGHYEQYF.

V is TRBV25-1 and J is TRBJ1-4; 7 bases align to TRBD1. Germline lookup yields CDR1 MGHDK and CDR2 SYGVNS. The CDR3 has 14 residues. Unmatched junction bases numbered 8, after V lost 5 bases and J lost 8 bases. CDR3 nucleotides: TGTGCCAGCAGTTTCACAGGGGAGAGAGAAAAACTGTTTTTT. Encoded protein: CASSFTGEREKLFF.

This clonotype has only one observation. V and J are TRBV30 and TRBJ1-2, with D possibly being TRBD1 (5 bases). The ends were cut back, 2 bases at V and 8 bases at J, with 15 bases in the middle. The CDR3 is 13 residues long. Germline CDR1 and CDR2: GTSNPN and SVGIG (reference sequence). CDR3 amino acids: CAWSLRVASGYTF. The CDR3 nucleotides are TGTGCCTGGAGTCTCAGGGTTGCCAGCGGCTACACCTTC.

The V call is TRBV2, the J call TRBJ2-1; 7 nucleotides match TRBD1. The CDR3 consists of 11 residues. Germline-derived CDR1 and CDR2 are SNHLY and FYNNEI. J gave up 10 bases and V 9 bases, and 6 bases lay outside the gene matches. The CDR3 sequence is CARRQGGEQFF. CDR3 nucleotide sequence: TGTGCCAGACGACAGGGTGGGGAGCAGTTCTTC.

The rearrangement links TRBV2 to TRBJ1-5; D call uncertain. CDR1 and CDR2 from the germline V gene are SNHLY and FYNNEI. V lost 6 bases, J lost 7 bases, and 19 bases lay in between. This CDR3 contains 15 residues. Here the CDR3 DNA reads TGTGCCAGCAGCCCCCCGGGTCTGGGCGGGCAGCCCCAGCATTTT. The encoded protein is CASSPPGLGGQPQHF.

The rearrangement uses TRBV15 and TRBJ1-2; 8 bases match TRBD1. This CDR3 has 13 amino acids. CDR1 LNHNV and CDR2 YYDKDF come from the germline V gene (reference sequence). The J segment lost 6 bases and the V segment lost 8 bases, leaving 8 bases of the junction unmatched. CDR3 amino acids: CATSPTGEDGYTF. CDR3 sequence (DNA): TGTGCCACCTCCCCGACAGGGGAGGATGGCTACACCTTC. Supplemented by reference TRBV15 and TRBJ1-2, the full variable domain reads DAMVIQNPRYQVTQFGKPVTLSCSQTLNHNVMYWYQQKSSQAPKLLFHYYDKDFNNEADTPDNFQSRRPNTSFCFLDIRSPGLGDTAMYLCATSPTGEDGYTFGSGTRLTVV.

The chain couples TRBV30 to TRBJ2-7; 14 bases match TRBD2. V trimming: 2 bases; J trimming: 5 bases; junction bases outside the gene matches: 5. Germline V lookup: CDR1 GTSNPN, CDR2 SVGIG (reference sequence). The length of the CDR3 is 15 residues. CDR3 in amino acids: CAWSSPGLAGDEQYF. CDR3 coding DNA: TGTGCCTGGAGTTCGCCGGGACTAGCGGGGGACGAGCAGTACTTC. The variable domain in full, completed from reference TRBV30 and TRBJ2-7, reads SQTIHQWPATLVQPVGSPLSLECTVEGTSNPNLYWYRQAAGRGLQLLFYSVGIGQISSEVPQNLSASRPQDRQFILSSKKLLLSDSGFYLCAWSSPGLAGDEQYFGPGTRLTVT.